This T cell receptor (beta chain) came from a study of T cell responses to AZD1222 COVID-19 vaccine. For this clone: The target antigen is unknown.

Second doses were pooled across both intervals (about 4 or about 12 weeks). Per germline, CDR1 ENHRY and CDR2 SYGVKD. The CDR3 sequence is 12 residues long. V was cut by 7 bases and J by 7 bases, with 13 bases left in between. Profiling relied on immunoSEQ multiplex PCR, and the TCRdb table lists in-frame clones only, not all of them. The sample holds approximately 200,000 clones; approximately 93% are singletons and the top ten take approximately 1%. Findings of the study overall: Nearly half of the spike-specific TCRs reportedly recognize variant regions that carry no mutations. Clonal diversity was possibly underestimated, and the donors were mostly white British, with more females.

The V and J genes are TRBV10-3 and TRBJ1-2, with D possibly being TRBD1 (6 bases). This receptor was taken from an adult who received the AZD1222 COVID-19 vaccine. The sample in question was peripheral blood, obtained 28 days after the second AZD1222 dose. In DNA form, the CDR3 reads TGTGCCATCACGGCAGGGGAGGGTGGCTACACCTTC. Translating it yields CAITAGEGGYTF.